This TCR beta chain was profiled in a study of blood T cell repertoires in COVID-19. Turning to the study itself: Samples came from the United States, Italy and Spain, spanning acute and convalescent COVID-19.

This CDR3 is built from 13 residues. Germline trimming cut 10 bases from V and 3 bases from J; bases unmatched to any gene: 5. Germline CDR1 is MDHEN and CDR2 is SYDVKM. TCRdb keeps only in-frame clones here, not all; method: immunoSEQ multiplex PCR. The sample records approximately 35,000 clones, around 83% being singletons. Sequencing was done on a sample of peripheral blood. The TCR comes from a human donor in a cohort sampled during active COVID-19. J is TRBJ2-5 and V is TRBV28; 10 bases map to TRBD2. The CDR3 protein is CATSGGAEETQYF. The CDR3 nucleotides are TGTGCCACCAGCGGGGGGGCAGAAGAGACCCAGTACTTC.